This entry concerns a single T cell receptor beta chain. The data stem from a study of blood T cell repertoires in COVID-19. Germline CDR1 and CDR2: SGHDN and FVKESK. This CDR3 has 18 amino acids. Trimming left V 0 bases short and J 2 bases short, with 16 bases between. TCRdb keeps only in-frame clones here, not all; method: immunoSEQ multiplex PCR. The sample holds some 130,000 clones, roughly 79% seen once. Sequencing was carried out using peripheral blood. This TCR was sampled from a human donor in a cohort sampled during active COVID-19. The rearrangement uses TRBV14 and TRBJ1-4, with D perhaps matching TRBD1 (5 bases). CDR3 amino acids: CASSQDRAGVRTNEKLFF. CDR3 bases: TGTGCCAGCAGCCAAGATCGAGCGGGGGTGAGGACTAATGAAAAACTGTTTTTT.